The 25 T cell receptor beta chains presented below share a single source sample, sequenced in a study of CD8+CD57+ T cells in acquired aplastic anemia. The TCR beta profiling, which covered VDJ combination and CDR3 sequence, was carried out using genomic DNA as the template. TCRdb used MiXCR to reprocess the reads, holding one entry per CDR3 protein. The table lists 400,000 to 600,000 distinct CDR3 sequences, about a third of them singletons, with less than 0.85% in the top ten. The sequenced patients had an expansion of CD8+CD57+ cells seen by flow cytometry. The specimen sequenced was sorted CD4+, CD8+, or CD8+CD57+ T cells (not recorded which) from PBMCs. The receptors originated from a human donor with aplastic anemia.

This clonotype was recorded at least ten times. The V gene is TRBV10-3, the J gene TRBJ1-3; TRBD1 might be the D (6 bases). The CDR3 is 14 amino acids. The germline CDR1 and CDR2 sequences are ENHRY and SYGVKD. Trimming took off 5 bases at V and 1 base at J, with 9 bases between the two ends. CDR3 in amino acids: CAISLGTSGNTIYF. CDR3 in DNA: TGTGCCATCAGTCTCGGGACATCTGGAAACACCATATATTTT.

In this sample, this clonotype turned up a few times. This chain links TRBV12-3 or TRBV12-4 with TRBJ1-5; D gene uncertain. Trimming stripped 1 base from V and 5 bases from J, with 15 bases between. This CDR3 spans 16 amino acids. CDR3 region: CASSLVPVRADQPQHF. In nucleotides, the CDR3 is TGTGCCAGCAGTTTAGTACCAGTCCGCGCGGATCAGCCCCAGCATTTT.

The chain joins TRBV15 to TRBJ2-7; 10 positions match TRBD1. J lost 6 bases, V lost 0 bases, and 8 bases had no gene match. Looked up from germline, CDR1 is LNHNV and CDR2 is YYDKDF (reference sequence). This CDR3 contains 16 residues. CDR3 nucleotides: TGTGCCACCAGCAGAGACAAGGTCGGACAGGGGGGCGAGCAGTACTTC. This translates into CATSRDKVGQGGEQYF.

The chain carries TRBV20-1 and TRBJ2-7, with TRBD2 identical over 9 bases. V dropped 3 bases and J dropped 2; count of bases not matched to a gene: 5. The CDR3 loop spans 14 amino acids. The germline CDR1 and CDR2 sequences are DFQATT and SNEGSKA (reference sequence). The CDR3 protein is CSARGGRAPYEQYF. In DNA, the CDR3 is TGCAGTGCTAGGGGCGGGAGGGCCCCCTACGAGCAGTACTTC.

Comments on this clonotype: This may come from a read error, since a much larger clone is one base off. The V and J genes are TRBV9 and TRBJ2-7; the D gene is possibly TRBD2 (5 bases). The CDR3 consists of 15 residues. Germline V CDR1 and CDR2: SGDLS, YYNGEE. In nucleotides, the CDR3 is TGTGCCCGCAGCTACTTCCCCGAGGGCGCATACGAGCAGTACTTC. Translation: CARSYFPEGAYEQYF.

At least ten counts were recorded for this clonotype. CDR3 loop: CASSEVSGTSTDTQYF. CDR3 sequence (DNA): TGCGCCAGCAGTGAAGTTTCCGGGACTAGCACAGATACGCAGTATTTT. The rearrangement joins TRBV10-1 to TRBJ2-3, with TRBD2 as a possible D gene (6 bases). The germline V gene encodes CDR1 WNHNN and CDR2 SYGVQD (reference sequence). CDR3 length: 16 residues. Trimming removed 3 bases at V and 0 bases at J, with 13 bases between.

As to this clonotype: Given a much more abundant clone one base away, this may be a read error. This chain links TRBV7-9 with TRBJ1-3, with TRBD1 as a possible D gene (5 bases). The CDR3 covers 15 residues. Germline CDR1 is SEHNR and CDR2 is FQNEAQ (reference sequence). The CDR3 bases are TGTGCCAGCAGTCTTGTGCCAGGGACTGGAGACACCATATATTTT. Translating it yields CASSLVPGTGDTIYF.

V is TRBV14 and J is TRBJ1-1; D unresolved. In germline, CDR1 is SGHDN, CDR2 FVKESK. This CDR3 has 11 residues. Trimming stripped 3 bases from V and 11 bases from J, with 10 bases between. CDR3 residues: CASSHGGTAFF. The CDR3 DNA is TGTGCCAGCAGCCACGGCGGAACGGCTTTCTTT. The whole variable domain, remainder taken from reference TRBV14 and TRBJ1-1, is EAGVTQFPSHSVIEKGQTVTLRCDPISGHDNLYWYRRVMGKEIKFLLHFVKESKQDESGMPNNRFLAERTGGTYSTLKVQPAELEDSGVYFCASSHGGTAFFGQGTRLTVV.

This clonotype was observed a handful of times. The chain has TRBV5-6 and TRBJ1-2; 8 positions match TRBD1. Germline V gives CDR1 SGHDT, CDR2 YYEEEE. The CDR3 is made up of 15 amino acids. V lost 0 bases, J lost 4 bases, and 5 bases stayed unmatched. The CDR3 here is CASSLGQGIIYGYTF. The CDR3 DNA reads TGTGCCAGCAGCTTGGGACAGGGGATAATCTATGGCTACACCTTC. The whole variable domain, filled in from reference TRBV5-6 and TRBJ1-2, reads DAGVTQSPTHLIKTRGQQVTLRCSPKSGHDTVSWYQQALGQGPQFIFQYYEEEERQRGNFPDRFSGHQFPNYSSELNVNALLLGDSALYLCASSLGQGIIYGYTFGSGTRLTVV.

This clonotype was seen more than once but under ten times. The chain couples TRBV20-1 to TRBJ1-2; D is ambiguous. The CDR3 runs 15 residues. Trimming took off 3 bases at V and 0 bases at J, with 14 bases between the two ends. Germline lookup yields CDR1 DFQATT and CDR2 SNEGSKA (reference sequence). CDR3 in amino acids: CSARGTWASNYGYTF. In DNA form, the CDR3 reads TGCAGTGCTAGGGGAACCTGGGCATCTAACTATGGCTACACCTTC.

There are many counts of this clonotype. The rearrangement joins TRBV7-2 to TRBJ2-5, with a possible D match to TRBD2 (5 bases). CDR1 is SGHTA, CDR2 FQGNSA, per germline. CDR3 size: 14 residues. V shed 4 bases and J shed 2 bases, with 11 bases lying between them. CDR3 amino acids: CASSSPGGQETQYF. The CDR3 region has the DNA TGTGCCAGCAGCTCCCCTGGCGGGCAAGAGACCCAGTACTTC.

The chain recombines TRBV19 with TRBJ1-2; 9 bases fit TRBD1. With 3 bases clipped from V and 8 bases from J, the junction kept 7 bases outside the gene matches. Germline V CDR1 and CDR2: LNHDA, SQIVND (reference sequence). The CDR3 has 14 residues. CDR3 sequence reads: CASSIWGQGRGYTF. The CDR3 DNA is TGTGCCAGTAGTATCTGGGGACAGGGTCGAGGCTACACCTTC.

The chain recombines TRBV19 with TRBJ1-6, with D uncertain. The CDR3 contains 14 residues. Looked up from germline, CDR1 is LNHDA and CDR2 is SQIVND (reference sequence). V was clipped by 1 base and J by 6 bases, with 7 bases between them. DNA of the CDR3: TGTGCCAGTAGTATAGTCGGACCTAATTCACCCCTCCACTTT. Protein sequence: CASSIVGPNSPLHF.

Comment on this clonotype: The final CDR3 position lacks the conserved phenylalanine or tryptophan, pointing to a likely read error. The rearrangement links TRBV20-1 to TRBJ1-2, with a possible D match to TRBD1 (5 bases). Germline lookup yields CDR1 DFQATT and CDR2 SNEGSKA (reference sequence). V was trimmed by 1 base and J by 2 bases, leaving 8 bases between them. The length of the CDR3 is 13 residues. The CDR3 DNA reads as TGCAGTGCTAGAGGGGGCGAAAACTATGGCTACACCCTC. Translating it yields CSARGGENYGYTL.

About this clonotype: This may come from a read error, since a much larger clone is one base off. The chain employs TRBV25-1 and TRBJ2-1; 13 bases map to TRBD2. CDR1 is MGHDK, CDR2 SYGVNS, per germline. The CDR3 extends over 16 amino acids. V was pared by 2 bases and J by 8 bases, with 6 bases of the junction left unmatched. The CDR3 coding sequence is TGTGCCAGCAGTGAAAACGGACTAGCGGGAGTGGATGAGCAGTTCTTC. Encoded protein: CASSENGLAGVDEQFF.

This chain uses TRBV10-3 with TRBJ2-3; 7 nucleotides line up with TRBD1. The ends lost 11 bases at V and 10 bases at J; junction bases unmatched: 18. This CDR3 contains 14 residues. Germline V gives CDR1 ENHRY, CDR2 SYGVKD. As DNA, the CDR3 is TGTGCCGTAGGTCCCGGGACAGACATACTTGCGCAGTATTTT. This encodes CAVGPGTDILAQYF.

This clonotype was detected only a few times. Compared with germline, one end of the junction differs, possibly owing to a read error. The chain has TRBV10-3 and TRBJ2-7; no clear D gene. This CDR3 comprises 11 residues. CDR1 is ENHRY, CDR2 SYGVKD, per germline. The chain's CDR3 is CAISEGYERYF. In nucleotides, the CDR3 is TGTGCCATCAGTGAAGGCTACGAGCGGTACTTC.

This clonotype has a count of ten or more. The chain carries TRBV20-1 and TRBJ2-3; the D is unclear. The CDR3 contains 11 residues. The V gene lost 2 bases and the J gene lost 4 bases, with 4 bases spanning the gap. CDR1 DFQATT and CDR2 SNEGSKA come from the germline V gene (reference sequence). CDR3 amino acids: CSARFSDTQYF. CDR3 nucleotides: TGCAGTGCTAGATTCTCAGATACGCAGTATTTT.

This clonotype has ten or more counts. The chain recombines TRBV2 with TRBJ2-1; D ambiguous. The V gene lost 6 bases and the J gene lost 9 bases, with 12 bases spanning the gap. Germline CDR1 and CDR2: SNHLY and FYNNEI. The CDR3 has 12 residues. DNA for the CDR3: TGTGCCAGCAGCCAGGACCAAATTGAGCAGTTCTTC. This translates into CASSQDQIEQFF.

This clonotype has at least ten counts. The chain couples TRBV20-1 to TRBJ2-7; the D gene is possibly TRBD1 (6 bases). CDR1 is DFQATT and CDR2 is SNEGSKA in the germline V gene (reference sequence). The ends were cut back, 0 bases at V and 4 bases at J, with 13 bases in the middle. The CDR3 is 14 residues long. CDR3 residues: CSARDPGQTYEQYF. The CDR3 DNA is TGCAGTGCTAGAGATCCCGGACAGACGTACGAGCAGTACTTC.

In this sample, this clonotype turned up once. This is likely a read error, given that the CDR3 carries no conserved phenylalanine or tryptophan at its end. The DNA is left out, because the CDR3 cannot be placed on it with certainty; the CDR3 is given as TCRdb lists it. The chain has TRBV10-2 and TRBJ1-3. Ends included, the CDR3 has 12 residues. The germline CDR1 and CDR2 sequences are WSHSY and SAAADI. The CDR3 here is CASSVLGSGNTR.

The CDR3, as DNA: TGTGCCAGCAAGAGCCAGATAGACTCTGGAAACACCATATATTTT. Protein sequence: CASKSQIDSGNTIYF. This rearrangement joins TRBV25-1 to TRBJ1-3; no clear D gene. The CDR3 is 15 residues long. The germline CDR1 and CDR2 sequences are MGHDK and SYGVNS. Trimming removed 7 bases from V and 0 bases from J, with 13 bases in between.

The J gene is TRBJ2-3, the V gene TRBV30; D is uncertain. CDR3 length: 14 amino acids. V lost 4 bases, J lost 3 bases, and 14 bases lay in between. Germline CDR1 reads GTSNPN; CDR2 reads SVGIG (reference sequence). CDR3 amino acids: CAWTPTFRTDTQYF. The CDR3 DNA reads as TGTGCCTGGACCCCTACCTTCCGGACAGATACGCAGTATTTT. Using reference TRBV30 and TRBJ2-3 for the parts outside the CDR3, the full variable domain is SQTIHQWPATLVQPVGSPLSLECTVEGTSNPNLYWYRQAAGRGLQLLFYSVGIGQISSEVPQNLSASRPQDRQFILSSKKLLLSDSGFYLCAWTPTFRTDTQYFGPGTRLTVL.

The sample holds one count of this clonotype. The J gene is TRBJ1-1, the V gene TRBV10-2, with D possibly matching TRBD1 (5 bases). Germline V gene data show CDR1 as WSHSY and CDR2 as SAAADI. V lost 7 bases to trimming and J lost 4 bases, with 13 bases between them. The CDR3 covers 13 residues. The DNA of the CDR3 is TGCGCCAGCACTTTAGGGGCGAGCACTGAAGCTTTCTTT. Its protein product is CASTLGASTEAFF.

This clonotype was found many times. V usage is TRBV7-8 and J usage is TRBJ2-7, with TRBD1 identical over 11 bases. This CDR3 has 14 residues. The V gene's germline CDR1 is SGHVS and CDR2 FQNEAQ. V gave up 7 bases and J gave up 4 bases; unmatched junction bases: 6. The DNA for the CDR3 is TGTGCCAGCAATCGGGACAGGGGGGGTTACGAGCAGTACTTC. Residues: CASNRDRGGYEQYF.